This is a list of T cell receptor beta chains from one sample in a study of technical replicates of blood from several donors. TCRdb keeps only in-frame clones here, not all; method: immunoSEQ multiplex PCR. The table lists about 80,000 clones, 95% to 98% of them singletons, with approximately 0.15% in the top ten. The source material was T cells isolated from PBMCs. These TCRs come from a human donor in good health. CDR3s include the opening cysteine and the closing phenylalanine or tryptophan. D genes are given only for firm matches. Clone sizes are given selectively: once, few, many, or a class where the clone is expanded.

J gene,clone size,D gene,CDR3 length,V gene,CDR3 DNA,CDR3 protein
TRBJ1-6,-,-,16,TRBV4-1,TGCGCCAGCAGCCAAGGTGAGGGACTGGGTCTTTCACCCCTCCACTTT,CASSQGEGLGLSPLHF
TRBJ1-1,-,-,13,TRBV7-8,TGTGCCAGCAGCCATACAGAGAACACTGAAGCTTTCTTT,CASSHTENTEAFF
TRBJ1-6,-,TRBD1,15,TRBV4-1,TGCGCCAGCAGCCAAGTGGACAGGACCAATTCACCCCTCCACTTT,CASSQVDRTNSPLHF
TRBJ2-7,once,TRBD1,13,TRBV7-9,TGTGCCAGCAGCTTTGGGACAGGACCCGAGCAGTACTTC,CASSFGTGPEQYF
TRBJ1-2,-,TRBD1,14,TRBV5-1,TGCGCCAGCAGAACGGGACAGGGTGAATCTGGCTACACCTTC,CASRTGQGESGYTF
TRBJ1-2,once,-,14,TRBV23-1,TGCGCCAGCAGTCGGGGCTCAACCCCACATGGCTACACCTTC,CASSRGSTPHGYTF
TRBJ1-1,-,-,11,TRBV15,TGTGCCACCAGCAGGGAGGGTTTAGCTTTCTTT,CATSREGLAFF
TRBJ2-7,-,-,15,TRBV14,TGTGCCAGCAGCCCGAAATGGGGCAGTTCCTACGAGCAGTACTTC,CASSPKWGSSYEQYF
TRBJ2-1,-,-,17,TRBV18,TGTGCCAGCTCACCGGGGGCGACTCGAGGTACCTACAATGAGCAGTTCTTC,CASSPGATRGTYNEQFF
TRBJ2-5,-,-,13,TRBV5-1,TGCGCCAGCAGTCTCTCGGGTGAAGAGACCCAGTACTTC,CASSLSGEETQYF
TRBJ2-5,-,-,12,TRBV15,TGTGCCACAGCAAAAGCCCAAGAGACCCAGTACTTC,CATAKAQETQYF
TRBJ2-5,-,-,14,TRBV7-6,TGTGCCAGCAGCCCGAATGCGTACCAAGAGACCCAGTACTTC,CASSPNAYQETQYF
TRBJ1-5,-,-,12,TRBV30,TGTGCCTGGAGTGTCGGGGAGGCGCCCCAGCATTTT,CAWSVGEAPQHF
TRBJ1-2,-,-,12,TRBV7-6,TGTGCCAGCAGCCCACAGGGACGTGGCTACACCTTC,CASSPQGRGYTF